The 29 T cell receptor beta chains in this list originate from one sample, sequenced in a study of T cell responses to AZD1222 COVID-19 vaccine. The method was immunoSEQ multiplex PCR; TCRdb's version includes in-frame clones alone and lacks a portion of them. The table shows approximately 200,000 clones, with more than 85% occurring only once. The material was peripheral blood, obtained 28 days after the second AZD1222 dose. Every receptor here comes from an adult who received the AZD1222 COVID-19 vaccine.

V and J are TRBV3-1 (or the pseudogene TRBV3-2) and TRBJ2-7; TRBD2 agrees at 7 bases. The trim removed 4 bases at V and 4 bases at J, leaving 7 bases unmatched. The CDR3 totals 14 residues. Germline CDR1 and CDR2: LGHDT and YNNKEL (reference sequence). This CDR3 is CASSLGAGLYEQYF. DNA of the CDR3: TGTGCCAGCAGCCTAGGAGCGGGATTATACGAGCAGTACTTC.

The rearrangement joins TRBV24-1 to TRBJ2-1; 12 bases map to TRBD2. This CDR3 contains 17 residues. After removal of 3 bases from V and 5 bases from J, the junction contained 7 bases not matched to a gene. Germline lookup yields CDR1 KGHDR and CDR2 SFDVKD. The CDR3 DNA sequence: TGTGCCACCAGTGATATCCGGACTAGCGGGAAGAACAATGAGCAGTTCTTC. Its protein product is CATSDIRTSGKNNEQFF.

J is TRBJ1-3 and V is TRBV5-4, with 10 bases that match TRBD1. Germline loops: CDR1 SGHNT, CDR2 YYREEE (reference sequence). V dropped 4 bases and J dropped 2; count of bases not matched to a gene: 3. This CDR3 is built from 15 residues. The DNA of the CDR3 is TGTGCCAGCAGCACCGGGACAGGGGCTGGAAACACCATATATTTT. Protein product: CASSTGTGAGNTIYF.

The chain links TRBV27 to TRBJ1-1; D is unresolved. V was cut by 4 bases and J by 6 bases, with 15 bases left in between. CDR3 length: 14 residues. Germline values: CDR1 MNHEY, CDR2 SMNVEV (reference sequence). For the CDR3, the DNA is TGTGCCAGCAGTTCATATGGGGAAGAGGCTGAAGCTTTCTTT. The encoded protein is CASSSYGEEAEAFF.

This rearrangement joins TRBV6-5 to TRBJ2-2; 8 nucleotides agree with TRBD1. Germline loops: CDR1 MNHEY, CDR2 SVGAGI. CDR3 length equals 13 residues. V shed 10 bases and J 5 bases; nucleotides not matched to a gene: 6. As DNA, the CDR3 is TGTGCCACCCGACAGGGGTGGACCGGGGAGCTGTTTTTT. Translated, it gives CATRQGWTGELFF.

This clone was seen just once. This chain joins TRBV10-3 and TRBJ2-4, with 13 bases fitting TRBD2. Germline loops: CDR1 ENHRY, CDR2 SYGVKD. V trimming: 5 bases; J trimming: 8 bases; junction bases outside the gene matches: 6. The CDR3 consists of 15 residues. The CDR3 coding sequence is TGTGCCATCAGTATTGGACTAGCGGGAGTTGACATTCAGTACTTC. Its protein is CAISIGLAGVDIQYF.

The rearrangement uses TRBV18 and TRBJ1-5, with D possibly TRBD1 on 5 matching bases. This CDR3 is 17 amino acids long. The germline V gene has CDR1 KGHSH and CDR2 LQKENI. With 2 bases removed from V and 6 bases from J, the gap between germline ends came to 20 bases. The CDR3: CASSPNTPAGTGQPQHF. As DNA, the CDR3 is TGTGCCAGCTCACCAAATACCCCGGCGGGGACGGGTCAGCCCCAGCATTTT.

The CDR3 DNA sequence: TGTGCCAGCAGTTGGGATAGCAATCAGCCCCAGCATTTT. Amino acid sequence: CASSWDSNQPQHF. The chain recombines TRBV6-2 or TRBV6-3 with TRBJ1-5; no clear D. This CDR3 contains 13 residues. Trimming stripped 4 bases from V and 0 bases from J, with 4 bases between. Germline-derived CDR1 and CDR2 are MNHEY and SVGEGT.

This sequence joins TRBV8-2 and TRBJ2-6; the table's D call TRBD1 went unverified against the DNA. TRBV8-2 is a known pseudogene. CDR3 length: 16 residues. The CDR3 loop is CGMVYRITQSRDVLTF. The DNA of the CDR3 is TGTGGCATGGTTTACAGGATAACACAAAGTCGGGACGTCCTGACTTTC.

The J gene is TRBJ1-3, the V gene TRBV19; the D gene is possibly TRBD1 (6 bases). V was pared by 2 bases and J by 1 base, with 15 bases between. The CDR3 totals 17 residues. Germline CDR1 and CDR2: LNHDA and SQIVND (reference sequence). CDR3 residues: CASSIQGGFASGNTIYF. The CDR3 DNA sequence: TGTGCCAGTAGTATACAAGGGGGGTTCGCATCTGGAAACACCATATATTTT. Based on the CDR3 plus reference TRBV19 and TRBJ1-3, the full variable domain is DGGITQSPKYLFRKEGQNVTLSCEQNLNHDAMYWYRQDPGQGLRLIYYSQIVNDFQKGDIAEGYSVSREKKESFPLTVTSAQKNPTAFYLCASSIQGGFASGNTIYFGEGSWLTVV.

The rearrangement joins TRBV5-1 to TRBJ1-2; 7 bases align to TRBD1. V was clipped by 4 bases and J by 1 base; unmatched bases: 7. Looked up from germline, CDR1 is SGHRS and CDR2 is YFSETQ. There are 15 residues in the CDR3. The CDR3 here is CASSGGQLHNYGYTF. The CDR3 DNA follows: TGCGCCAGCAGCGGGGGACAGTTACATAACTATGGCTACACCTTC.

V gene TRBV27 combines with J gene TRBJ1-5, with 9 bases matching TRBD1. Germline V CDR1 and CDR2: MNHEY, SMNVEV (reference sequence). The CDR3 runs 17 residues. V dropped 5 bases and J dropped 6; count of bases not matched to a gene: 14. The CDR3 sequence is CASSPRQGDWSSQPQHF. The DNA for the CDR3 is TGTGCCAGCAGTCCGAGACAGGGGGACTGGAGTAGTCAGCCCCAGCATTTT.

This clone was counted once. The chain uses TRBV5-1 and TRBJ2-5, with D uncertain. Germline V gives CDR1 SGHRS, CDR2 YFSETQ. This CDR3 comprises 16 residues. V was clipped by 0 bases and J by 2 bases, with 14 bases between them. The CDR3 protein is CASSLANGAAQETQYF. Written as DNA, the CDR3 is TGCGCCAGCAGCTTGGCTAACGGCGCCGCACAAGAGACCCAGTACTTC.

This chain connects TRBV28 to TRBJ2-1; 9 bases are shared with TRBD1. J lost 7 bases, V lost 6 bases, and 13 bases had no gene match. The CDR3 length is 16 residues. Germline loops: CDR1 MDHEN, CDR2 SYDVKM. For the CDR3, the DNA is TGTGCCAGCAGACCCGGCGGGACAGGGAAAACTAATGAGCAGTTCTTC. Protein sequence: CASRPGGTGKTNEQFF.

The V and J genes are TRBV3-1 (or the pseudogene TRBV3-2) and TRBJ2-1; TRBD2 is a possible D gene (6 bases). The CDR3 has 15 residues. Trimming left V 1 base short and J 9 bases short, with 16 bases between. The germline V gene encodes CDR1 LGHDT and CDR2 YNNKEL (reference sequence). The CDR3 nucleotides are TGTGCCAGCAGCCAAGCCCTTACGGGGAGGTTTGAGCAGTTCTTC. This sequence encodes CASSQALTGRFEQFF.

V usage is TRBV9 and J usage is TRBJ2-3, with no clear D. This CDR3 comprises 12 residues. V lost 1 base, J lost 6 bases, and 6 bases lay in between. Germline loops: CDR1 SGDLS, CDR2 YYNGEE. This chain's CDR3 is CASSVYSDTQYF. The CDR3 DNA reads TGTGCCAGCAGCGTATATAGCGATACGCAGTATTTT.

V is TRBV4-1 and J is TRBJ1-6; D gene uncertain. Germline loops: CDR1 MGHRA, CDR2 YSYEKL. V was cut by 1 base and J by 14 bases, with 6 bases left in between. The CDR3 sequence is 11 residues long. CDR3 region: CASSQARALHF. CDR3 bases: TGCGCCAGCAGCCAAGCCCGGGCCCTCCACTTT.

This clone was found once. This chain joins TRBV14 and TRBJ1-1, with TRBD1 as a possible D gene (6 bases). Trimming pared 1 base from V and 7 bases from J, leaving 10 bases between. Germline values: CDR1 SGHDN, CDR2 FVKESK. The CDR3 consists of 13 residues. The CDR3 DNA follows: TGTGCCAGCAGCCAAGTCAGGGGCGGTGAAGCTTTCTTT. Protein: CASSQVRGGEAFF.

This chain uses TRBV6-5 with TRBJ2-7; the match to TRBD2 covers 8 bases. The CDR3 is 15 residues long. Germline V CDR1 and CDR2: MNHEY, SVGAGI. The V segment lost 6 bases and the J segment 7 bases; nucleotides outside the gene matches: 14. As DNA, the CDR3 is TGTGCCAGCAGCTACAGAAGCGGGAGAGGTGCAGAGCAGTACTTC. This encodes CASSYRSGRGAEQYF.

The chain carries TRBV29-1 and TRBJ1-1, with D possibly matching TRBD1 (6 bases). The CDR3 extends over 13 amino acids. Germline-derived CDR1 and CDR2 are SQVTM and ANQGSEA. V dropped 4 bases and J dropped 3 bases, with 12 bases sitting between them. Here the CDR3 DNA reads TGCAGCGTTGTGGGACATGGGGACACTGAAGCTTTCTTT. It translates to CSVVGHGDTEAFF.

CDR3 nucleotide sequence: TGTGCCAGCAGCCCCAACTGGGGCGGAGGGGCAGATACGCAGTATTTT. Encoded protein: CASSPNWGGGADTQYF. The chain links TRBV5-4 to TRBJ2-3, with TRBD2 as a possible D gene (6 bases). Germline loops: CDR1 SGHNT, CDR2 YYREEE (reference sequence). The V end lost 4 bases, the J end lost 4 bases, and 19 bases lay between the germline ends. The CDR3 length is 16 residues.

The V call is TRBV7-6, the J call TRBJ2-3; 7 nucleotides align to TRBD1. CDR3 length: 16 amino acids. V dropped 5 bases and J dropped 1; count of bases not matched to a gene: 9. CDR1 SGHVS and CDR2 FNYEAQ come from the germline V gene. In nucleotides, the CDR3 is TGTGCCAGCAGCGCTTCATCCCAGGGGGGCACAGATACGCAGTATTTT. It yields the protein CASSASSQGGTDTQYF.

In nucleotides, the CDR3 is TGTGCCAGCAGCGCCGCAATGAACACTGAAGCTTTCTTT. Translating it yields CASSAAMNTEAFF. The chain is built from TRBV5-4 and TRBJ1-1; D call uncertain. The CDR3 length is 13 residues. Germline lookup yields CDR1 SGHNT and CDR2 YYREEE (reference sequence). The V and J ends lost 4 bases and 0 bases respectively, with 7 bases between them.

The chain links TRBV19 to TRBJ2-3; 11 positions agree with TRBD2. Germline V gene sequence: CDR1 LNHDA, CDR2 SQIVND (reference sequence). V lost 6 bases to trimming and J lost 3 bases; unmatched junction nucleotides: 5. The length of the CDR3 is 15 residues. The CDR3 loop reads CASRTVAGGTDTQYF. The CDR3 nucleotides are TGTGCCAGTAGAACTGTAGCGGGGGGGACAGATACGCAGTATTTT.

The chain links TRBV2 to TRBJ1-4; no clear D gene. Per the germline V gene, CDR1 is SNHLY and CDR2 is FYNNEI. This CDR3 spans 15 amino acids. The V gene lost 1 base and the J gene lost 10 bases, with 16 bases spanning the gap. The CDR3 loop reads CASSEDLTALGKLFF. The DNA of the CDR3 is TGTGCCAGCAGTGAAGACTTGACGGCCCTGGGAAAACTGTTTTTT.

The CDR3 protein is CASSPTWGGYEKLFF. CDR3 DNA: TGTGCCAGCAGTCCCACTTGGGGGGGCTATGAAAAACTGTTTTTT. The chain carries TRBV3-1 (or the pseudogene TRBV3-2) and TRBJ1-4; D might be TRBD1 (6 bases). Between the trimmed V and J ends, which lost 6 bases and 6 bases, there was a span of 17 bases. The germline V gene has CDR1 LGHDT and CDR2 YNNKEL (reference sequence). The CDR3 spans 15 residues.

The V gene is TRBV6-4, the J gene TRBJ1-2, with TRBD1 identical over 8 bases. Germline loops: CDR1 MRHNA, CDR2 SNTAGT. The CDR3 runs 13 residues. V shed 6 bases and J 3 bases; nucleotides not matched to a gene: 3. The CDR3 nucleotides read TGTGCCAGCAGCCCGGACAGGGACTATGGCTACACCTTC. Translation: CASSPDRDYGYTF.

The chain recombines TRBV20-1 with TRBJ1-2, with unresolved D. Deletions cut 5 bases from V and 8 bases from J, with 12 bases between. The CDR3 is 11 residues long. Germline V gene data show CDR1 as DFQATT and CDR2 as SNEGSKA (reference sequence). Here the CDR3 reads CSAPSRSGYTF. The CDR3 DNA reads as TGCAGTGCTCCTTCTCGTTCGGGCTACACCTTC.

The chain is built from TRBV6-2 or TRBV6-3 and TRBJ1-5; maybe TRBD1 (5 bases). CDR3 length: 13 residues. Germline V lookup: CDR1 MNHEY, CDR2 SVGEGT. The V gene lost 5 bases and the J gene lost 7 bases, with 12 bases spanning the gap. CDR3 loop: CASSLGEKQPQHF. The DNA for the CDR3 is TGTGCCAGCAGTCTAGGGGAAAAACAGCCCCAGCATTTT.